The sequence of this T cell receptor beta chain was determined in a study of cytomegalovirus exposure and HLA in healthy donors. This clone was observed a few times. Its antigen is not known. The PCR ran on 60 Vbeta and 13 Jbeta primers. Profiled with immunoSEQ multiplex PCR; TCRdb holds only in-frame clones, not every one. The data contain some 160,000 clones, roughly three quarters of them singletons. Study findings and constraints: Researchers counted about 150 TCR beta chains as cytomegalovirus-associated. A later analysis found TCR association rates differed by HLA locus, highest for DRB1 and lowest for HLA-C. Among donors in an Asian-associated ancestry cluster, a later analysis reportedly found fewer N-insertions than the roughly 650-donor mean. Sequences of the TCR beta chain were said to predict the HLA-A and HLA-B alleles of most subjects accurately.

V gave up 5 bases and J gave up 8 bases, with 17 bases separating them. This CDR3 comprises 14 residues. Germline lookup yields CDR1 SGHRS and CDR2 YFSETQ. The material sequenced was PBMCs. The chain has TRBV5-1 and TRBJ2-1; D may be TRBD2 (6 bases). This TCR came from a man aged 55 to 70 in good health and CMV-seronegative. The CDR3 loop is CASRVTGGPYEQFF. The CDR3 DNA reads TGCGCCAGCAGGGTTACAGGAGGGCCTTATGAGCAGTTCTTC.